The clone carrying this TCR beta chain was seen ten or more times. Its specificity is unknown. At one of its ends the junction is not consistent with the germline gene, which may arise from a read error. The CDR3 extends over 13 amino acids. Germline V gene sequence: CDR1 MNHEY, CDR2 SVGAGI. This entry comes from a study of T cell repertoires in cytomegalovirus infection. Whole-study context: Indications of both CMV infection and matching HLA type were provided by public TCR beta signatures.

General study points: CMV-specific HLA-C-restricted TCR beta clonotypes dominated the ex vivo response.

TCRdb ran MiXCR on the reads and lists one entry per CDR3 protein. The sample has about 60,000 distinct CDR3 sequences; around 20% are singletons. This specimen was CD8+ T cells from cultured PBMCs, taken from culture after CMV antigen stimulation. The chain couples TRBV6-5 to TRBJ1-1; 10 bases are shared with TRBD1. This TCR was sampled from a human donor in good health (CMV status not recorded). Some clones in this sample may be carry-over from other donors' samples. This CDR3 is CASSYSTGGKYLF. The CDR3 DNA follows: TGTGCCAGCAGTTACTCGACAGGGGGCAAGTACCTCTTT.